A selection of T cell receptor beta chains follows, all from one sample in a study of early T cells in non-severe SARS-CoV-2 infection. MiXCR was run by TCRdb on the 5' RACE reads, yielding one entry per CDR3 protein. Of roughly 99,000 distinct CDR3 sequences in the sample, approximately 12% were seen once. The source material was whole blood, sampled at baseline. Source of these receptors: an adult who was a healthcare worker with PCR-confirmed SARS-CoV-2 infection or an uninfected control (not recorded which). Each CDR3 is given with its conserved first and last residue. The order of the fields is J gene, V gene, clone size, D gene, CDR3 DNA, CDR3 protein. A D gene is named only where the DNA matches it firmly. Rows give clone size only sometimes, using once, few, many, or a class for an expanded clone.

j_gene: TRBJ1-2
v_gene: TRBV7-9
abundance: many
d_gene: NA
CDR3nt: TGTGCCAGCAGCCGTACCGGGATCTACTATGGCTACACCTTC
CDR3aa: CASSRTGIYYGYTF

j_gene: TRBJ1-5
v_gene: TRBV10-2
abundance: NA
d_gene: TRBD1
CDR3nt: TGCGCCAGCAGTCTAGGGACAGGGTTACAGCCCCAGCATTTT
CDR3aa: CASSLGTGLQPQHF

j_gene: TRBJ2-1
v_gene: TRBV27
abundance: NA
d_gene: TRBD1
CDR3nt: TGTGCCAGTTCCTCCCTGACAGGGGTCTACAATGAGCAGTTCTTC
CDR3aa: CASSSLTGVYNEQFF

j_gene: TRBJ1-3
v_gene: TRBV30
abundance: medium-sized
d_gene: NA
CDR3nt: TGTGCCTGGGGCCCCCCCAGGAAGAGCTCTGGAAACACCATATATTTT
CDR3aa: CAWGPPRKSSGNTIYF

j_gene: TRBJ2-3
v_gene: TRBV4-2
abundance: few
d_gene: TRBD2
CDR3nt: TGTGCCAGCAGCCGGCCCGGGGGGGTTAGTGAAAATACGCAGTATTTT
CDR3aa: CASSRPGGVSENTQYF

j_gene: TRBJ1-1
v_gene: TRBV5-1
abundance: NA
d_gene: NA
CDR3nt: TGCGCCAGCAGCTCCGGCGGGGGCGCGGGGTACACTGAAGCTTTCTTT
CDR3aa: CASSSGGGAGYTEAFF

j_gene: TRBJ1-3
v_gene: TRBV11-2
abundance: NA
d_gene: NA
CDR3nt: TGTGCCAGCAGTCCTGACAGAGGTATTGGAAACACCATATATTTT
CDR3aa: CASSPDRGIGNTIYF

j_gene: TRBJ2-1
v_gene: TRBV20-1
abundance: few
d_gene: TRBD2
CDR3nt: TGCAGTGCCCCCTTTAGCGGGGGTCGCTCCTACAATGAGCAGTTCTTC
CDR3aa: CSAPFSGGRSYNEQFF

j_gene: TRBJ2-7
v_gene: TRBV27
abundance: many
d_gene: NA
CDR3nt: TGTGCCAGCTCCCCCTGGGGGAGCTCCTACGAGCAGTACTTC
CDR3aa: CASSPWGSSYEQYF

j_gene: TRBJ2-2
v_gene: TRBV10-3
abundance: many
d_gene: NA
CDR3nt: TGTGCCATCAGTGAATGGCAACTGAAGCCACCGAACACCGGGGAGCTGTTTTTT
CDR3aa: CAISEWQLKPPNTGELFF

j_gene: TRBJ2-7
v_gene: TRBV14
abundance: NA
d_gene: TRBD2
CDR3nt: TGTGCCAGCAGCCACATGACGGGAGGACCATACGAGCAGTACTTC
CDR3aa: CASSHMTGGPYEQYF

j_gene: TRBJ1-2
v_gene: TRBV6-6
abundance: many
d_gene: NA
CDR3nt: TGTGCCAGCACGGGTAACTATGGCTACACCTTC
CDR3aa: CASTGNYGYTF

j_gene: TRBJ1-3
v_gene: TRBV9
abundance: few
d_gene: NA
CDR3nt: TGTGCCAGCAGCCCTGGGACCAACTCTGGAAACACCATATATTTT
CDR3aa: CASSPGTNSGNTIYF

j_gene: TRBJ1-1
v_gene: TRBV18
abundance: many
d_gene: NA
CDR3nt: TGTGCCAGCTCAGGTTTCGGGGGTGCAGAAGCTTTCTTT
CDR3aa: CASSGFGGAEAFF

j_gene: TRBJ2-1
v_gene: TRBV5-1
abundance: many
d_gene: TRBD1
CDR3nt: TGCGCCAGCAGCCACCAGACAGGGAATGAGCAGTTCTTC
CDR3aa: CASSHQTGNEQFF

j_gene: TRBJ2-1
v_gene: TRBV6-6
abundance: NA
d_gene: NA
CDR3nt: TGTGCCAGCAGTTCCGGCGAGCAGTTCTTC
CDR3aa: CASSSGEQFF

j_gene: TRBJ1-5
v_gene: TRBV29-1
abundance: few
d_gene: TRBD1
CDR3nt: TGCAGCGGGGACAGGGCCGGACAGCCCCAGCATTTT
CDR3aa: CSGDRAGQPQHF

j_gene: TRBJ1-5
v_gene: TRBV21-1
abundance: NA
d_gene: NA
CDR3nt: NA
CDR3aa: CASSSLVGGGSNQPQHF